The clone carrying this T cell receptor beta chain was detected many times. The CDR3 spans 12 residues. The ends were cut back, 6 bases at V and 0 bases at J, with 8 bases in the middle. CDR1 is DFQATT, CDR2 SNEGSKA, per germline (reference sequence). This sample is part of a study of Graves' ophthalmopathy and Graves' hyperthyroidism. Over 18 months of follow-up, stable hyperthyroidism required that no ophthalmopathy appear. Clinical symptoms, serum thyroxine, TRAb, thyroid ultrasound and orbital computed tomography were relied on for diagnosis. From RNA, the CDR3 regions of TCR beta chains were amplified and sequenced. An initial RT-PCR round employing HTBI primers preceded a second-round multiplex PCR. TCRdb called the multiplex PCR reads again in MiXCR, with one record for every CDR3 protein. This sample has 350,000 to 400,000 distinct CDR3 sequences, with 15% found just once.

This TCR was sampled from a woman between 18 and 29 years old with stable Graves' hyperthyroidism. Sequenced input: peripheral blood. V is TRBV20-1 and J is TRBJ2-5; no definite D call. CDR3 loop: CSATGDQETQYF. DNA of the CDR3: TGCAGTGCCACCGGCGACCAAGAGACCCAGTACTTC.